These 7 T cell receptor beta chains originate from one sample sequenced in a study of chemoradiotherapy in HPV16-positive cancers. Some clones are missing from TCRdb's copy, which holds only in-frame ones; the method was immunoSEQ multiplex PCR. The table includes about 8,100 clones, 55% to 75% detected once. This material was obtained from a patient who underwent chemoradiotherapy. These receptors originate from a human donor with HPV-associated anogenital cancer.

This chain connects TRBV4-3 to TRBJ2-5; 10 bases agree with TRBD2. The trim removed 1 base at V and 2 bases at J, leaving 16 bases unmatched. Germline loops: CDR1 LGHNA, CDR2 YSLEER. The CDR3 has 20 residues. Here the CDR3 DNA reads TGCGCCAGCAGCCAAGTCGTTTCGGCTAGCGGGGGCCCTTTACAAGAGACCCAGTACTTC. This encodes CASSQVVSASGGPLQETQYF.

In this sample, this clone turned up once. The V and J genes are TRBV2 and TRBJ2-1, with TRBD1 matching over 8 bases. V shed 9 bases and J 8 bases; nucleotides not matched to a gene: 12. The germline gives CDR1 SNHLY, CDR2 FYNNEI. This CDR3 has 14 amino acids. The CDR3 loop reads CASNPGTGLYEQFF. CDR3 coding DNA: TGTGCCAGTAACCCCGGGACAGGATTATATGAGCAGTTCTTC.

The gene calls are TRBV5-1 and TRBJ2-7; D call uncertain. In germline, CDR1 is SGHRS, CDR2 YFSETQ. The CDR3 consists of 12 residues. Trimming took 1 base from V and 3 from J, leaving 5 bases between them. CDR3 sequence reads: CASSLWGYEQYF. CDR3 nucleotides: TGCGCCAGCAGCTTGTGGGGCTACGAGCAGTACTTC.

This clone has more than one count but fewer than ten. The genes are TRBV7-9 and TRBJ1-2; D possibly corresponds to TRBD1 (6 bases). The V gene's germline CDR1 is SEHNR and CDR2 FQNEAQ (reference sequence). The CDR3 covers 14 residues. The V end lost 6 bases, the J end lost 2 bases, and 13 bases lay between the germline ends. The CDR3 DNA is TGTGCCAGCAGTCACGCCACAGGGAACTATGGCTACACCTTC. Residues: CASSHATGNYGYTF.

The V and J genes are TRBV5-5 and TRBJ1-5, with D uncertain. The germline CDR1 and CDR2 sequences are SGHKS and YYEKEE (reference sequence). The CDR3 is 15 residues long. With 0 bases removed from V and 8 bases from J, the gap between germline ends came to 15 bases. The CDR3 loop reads CASSLVRVTGKPQHF. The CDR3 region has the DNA TGTGCCAGCAGCTTGGTACGTGTGACGGGGAAGCCCCAGCATTTT.

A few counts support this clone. The CDR3 nucleotides are TGTGCCACCTCCAGGGGAACTGAAGCTTTCTTT. It specifies CATSRGTEAFF. The chain uses TRBV10-3 and TRBJ1-1, with TRBD1 as a possible D gene (6 bases). V was pared by 10 bases and J by 5 bases, with 11 bases between. CDR3 length: 11 amino acids. Looked up from germline, CDR1 is ENHRY and CDR2 is SYGVKD.

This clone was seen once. The CDR3 here is CASSPTRRAATNEKLFF. In nucleotides, the CDR3 is TGTGCCAGCTCACCAACCCGAAGGGCTGCAACTAATGAAAAACTGTTTTTT. The genes are TRBV18 and TRBJ1-4, with unresolved D. V was clipped by 2 bases and J by 0 bases, with 13 bases between them. Per germline, CDR1 KGHSH and CDR2 LQKENI. CDR3 size: 17 residues.